A single sample gave rise to the 28 T cell receptor beta chains below, sequenced in a study of shared clonotypes between healthy human individuals (dated by TCRdb to about 2020). The library was built by means of the immunoSEQ multiplex PCR assay. The clones in this table, taken by TCRdb from immuneACCESS, are in-frame only. Not every clone is retained; where verified, under half of the shortfall comes from an unresolved V gene, and the cause of the rest is unknown. The sample table records around 720,000 clones; roughly 72% of these occur just once. Roughly 1.9% of the sample lies in the top ten. Source material: memory CD4+ T cells sorted from blood. The label giving this sample's cell subset or site can be read as: CD45RA-negative fraction. The source of these receptors is a woman aged 25 to 39 in good health.

CDR3 DNA sequence: TGTGCCAGTAGTATTGGGGGACAGGGCATCTACGAGCAGTACTTC. The encoded protein is CASSIGGQGIYEQYF. The rearrangement joins TRBV19 to TRBJ2-7, with TRBD1 matching 9 bases. Germline-derived CDR1 and CDR2 are LNHDA and SQIVND (reference sequence). The V segment lost 3 bases and the J segment 3 bases; nucleotides outside the gene matches: 6. The CDR3 totals 15 residues.

The chain combines TRBV5-8 with TRBJ2-1, with TRBD2 matching 7 bases. The V segment lost 1 base and the J segment 6 bases; nucleotides outside the gene matches: 10. There are 16 residues in the CDR3. Germline CDR1 and CDR2: SGHTS and YDEGEE. The CDR3 region has the DNA TGTGCCAGCAGCTTGTCGGGCGGGGGTGCCGTCAATGAGCAGTTCTTC. Amino acid sequence: CASSLSGGGAVNEQFF.

The genes are TRBV6-5 and TRBJ1-1; 9 positions agree with TRBD1. J gave up 7 bases and V 4 bases, and 4 bases lay outside the gene matches. This CDR3 is built from 13 residues. Germline CDR1 and CDR2: MNHEY and SVGAGI. This chain's CDR3 is CASSWTGVGEAFF. The CDR3 bases are TGTGCCAGCAGTTGGACAGGGGTCGGTGAAGCTTTCTTT.

The rearrangement uses TRBV5-1 and TRBJ2-7; possibly TRBD1 for D (6 bases). Deletions cut 4 bases from V and 6 bases from J, with 14 bases between. Germline V CDR1 and CDR2: SGHRS, YFSETQ. CDR3 length: 13 residues. This chain's CDR3 is CASSPLQGAEQYF. The CDR3 nucleotides are TGCGCCAGCAGCCCACTACAGGGCGCCGAGCAGTACTTC.

The chain has TRBV5-6 and TRBJ2-1; D unresolved. Trimming stripped 3 bases from V and 4 bases from J, with 11 bases between. In germline, CDR1 is SGHDT, CDR2 YYEEEE. The CDR3 extends over 14 amino acids. As DNA, the CDR3 is TGTGCCAGCAGCTCCACCGGACGGTACAATGAGCAGTTCTTC. It specifies CASSSTGRYNEQFF.

The chain has TRBV6-6 and TRBJ2-7; TRBD2 matches 12 bases. This CDR3 has 15 amino acids. CDR1 is MNHNY and CDR2 is SVGAGI in the germline V gene (reference sequence). Losses at the gene ends were 5 bases for V and 7 bases for J; bases not matched to a gene: 9. CDR3 in amino acids: CASSQLAGGLGEQYF. The CDR3 coding sequence is TGTGCCAGCAGTCAACTAGCGGGAGGTCTTGGGGAGCAGTACTTC.

In its sample, this clone was seen once. The chain combines TRBV9 with TRBJ1-1, with a weak D call TRBD1 (6 bases). The CDR3 runs 14 residues. The germline gives CDR1 SGDLS, CDR2 YYNGEE. V lost 0 bases, J lost 4 bases, and 10 bases lay in between. The CDR3 coding sequence is TGTGCCAGCAGCGTAGGGGCGGACAGCACTGAAGCTTTCTTT. Its translation: CASSVGADSTEAFF.

This clone occurred once. J is TRBJ1-3 and V is TRBV18; D remains unclear. This CDR3 has 16 residues. The ends were cut back, 1 base at V and 2 bases at J, with 12 bases in the middle. CDR1 KGHSH and CDR2 LQKENI come from the germline V gene. The CDR3 sequence: CASSPQGMGAGNTIYF. CDR3 in DNA: TGTGCCAGCTCACCACAGGGTATGGGTGCTGGAAACACCATATATTTT.

The sample holds one count of this clone. The rearrangement links TRBV28 to TRBJ2-4, with D possibly matching TRBD1 (6 bases). The CDR3 loop spans 17 amino acids. The germline CDR1 and CDR2 sequences are MDHEN and SYDVKM. V gave up 8 bases and J gave up 3 bases, with 23 bases separating them. The CDR3 sequence is CASALGKDSPVKNIQYF. The DNA for the CDR3 is TGTGCCAGCGCCCTTGGGAAGGACAGCCCCGTCAAAAACATTCAGTACTTC.

The chain uses TRBV27 and TRBJ1-2; D call uncertain. The CDR3 has 12 residues. The germline CDR1 and CDR2 sequences are MNHEY and SMNVEV (reference sequence). The germline V and J ends were trimmed by 3 bases and 8 bases, with 10 bases remaining between them. The DNA for the CDR3 is TGTGCCAGCAGTTTGAATGGACGCGGCTACACCTTC. Translation gives CASSLNGRGYTF.

As concerns this clone: Other DNA sequences from this sample encode an identical CDR3 as well. V is TRBV5-1 and J is TRBJ2-1, with no clear D. The CDR3 spans 15 residues. Germline-derived CDR1 and CDR2 are SGHRS and YFSETQ. V was clipped by 0 bases and J by 0 bases, with 7 bases between them. This chain's CDR3 is CASSLDGDSYNEQFF. The CDR3 coding sequence is TGCGCCAGCAGCTTGGATGGGGACTCCTACAATGAGCAGTTCTTC.

The rearrangement joins TRBV11-2 to TRBJ2-1; no reliable D call. Germline V lookup: CDR1 SGHAT, CDR2 FQNNGV. This CDR3 is built from 15 residues. V gave up 1 base and J gave up 5 bases, with 12 bases separating them. The CDR3 DNA reads as TGTGCCAGCAGCTTAGGATCCCTACGCGACAATGAGCAGTTCTTC. Protein: CASSLGSLRDNEQFF.

V and J are TRBV19 and TRBJ2-7, with TRBD1 matching over 8 bases. The CDR3 length is 17 residues. From germline, CDR1 is LNHDA and CDR2 SQIVND (reference sequence). Trimming removed 1 base from V and 2 bases from J; junction bases left unmatched: 10. The CDR3 reads CASSIAAGGAGTYEQYF. The CDR3, as DNA: TGTGCCAGTAGTATAGCGGCAGGGGGCGCCGGGACCTACGAGCAGTACTTC.

The J gene is TRBJ2-7, the V gene TRBV19; 7 bases line up with TRBD2. J was trimmed by 5 bases and V by 4 bases; bases with no gene match: 11. There are 15 residues in the CDR3. CDR1 is LNHDA, CDR2 SQIVND, per germline (reference sequence). The CDR3 DNA reads TGTGCCAGTAGTACCCGGGGGGTGAGAGCGGACGAGCAGTACTTC. Its protein is CASSTRGVRADEQYF.

The V and J genes are TRBV5-1 and TRBJ1-2; 10 nucleotides agree with TRBD1. Germline-derived CDR1 and CDR2 are SGHRS and YFSETQ. The V gene end was trimmed by 3 bases and the J gene end by 8 bases; junction bases not matched to a gene: 19. The CDR3 sequence is 18 residues long. The CDR3: CASSSNNPGTGARRGYTF. CDR3 nucleotides: TGCGCCAGCAGCTCCAACAATCCCGGGACAGGGGCTCGGAGGGGCTACACCTTC.

The chain links TRBV5-5 to TRBJ2-2, with 7 bases aligning to TRBD1. The CDR3 has 17 amino acids. Trimming at V came to 0 bases and at J to 2 bases, leaving 7 bases not matched to a gene. Germline assignment: CDR1 SGHKS and CDR2 YYEKEE (reference sequence). The CDR3 spells CASSLAWGQLNTGELFF. In DNA, the CDR3 is TGTGCCAGCAGCTTGGCCTGGGGACAGCTCAACACCGGGGAGCTGTTTTTT.

The rearrangement uses TRBV5-1 and TRBJ2-2; 10 nucleotides line up with TRBD1. This CDR3 region has 17 residues. Germline trimming cut 3 bases from V and 7 bases from J; bases unmatched to any gene: 12. Germline V gives CDR1 SGHRS, CDR2 YFSETQ. CDR3 coding DNA: TGCGCCAGCAGCTCGGTGATGACGGGACAGGGGATCGGGGAGCTGTTTTTT. Protein product: CASSSVMTGQGIGELFF.

Concerning this clone itself: The same CDR3 can be traced to other DNA sequences in this sample. V gene TRBV5-4 combines with J gene TRBJ2-5, with a possible D match to TRBD1 (6 bases). CDR3 length: 15 amino acids. Trimming left V 0 bases short and J 4 bases short, with 13 bases between. Germline lookup yields CDR1 SGHNT and CDR2 YYREEE (reference sequence). As DNA, the CDR3 is TGTGCCAGCAGCTTGGGTGGGGGCCCCGGAGAGACCCAGTACTTC. It translates to CASSLGGGPGETQYF. The whole variable domain, filled in from reference TRBV5-4 and TRBJ2-5, reads ETGVTQSPTHLIKTRGQQVTLRCSSQSGHNTVSWYQQALGQGPQFIFQYYREEENGRGNFPPRFSGLQFPNYSSELNVNALELDDSALYLCASSLGGGPGETQYFGPGTRLLVL.

CDR3 bases: TGTGCCAGCAGTGTTCAGACCGGGCGGGAGACCCAGTACTTC. Translating gives CASSVQTGRETQYF. The chain has TRBV2 and TRBJ2-5; D is undetermined. V lost 4 bases to trimming and J lost 5 bases, with 14 bases between them. CDR3 size: 14 residues. Germline V lookup: CDR1 SNHLY, CDR2 FYNNEI. Based on the CDR3 plus reference TRBV2 and TRBJ2-5, the full variable domain is EPEVTQTPSHQVTQMGQEVILRCVPISNHLYFYWYRQILGQKVEFLVSFYNNEISEKSEIFDDQFSVERPDGSNFTLKIRSTKLEDSAMYFCASSVQTGRETQYFGPGTRLLVL.

The chain has TRBV14 and TRBJ2-1; D perhaps matches TRBD1 (6 bases). Germline loops: CDR1 SGHDN, CDR2 FVKESK. CDR3 length: 14 residues. The V end lost 4 bases, the J end lost 7 bases, and 14 bases lay between the germline ends. The CDR3 sequence is CASSPHTGSNEQFF. The CDR3 nucleotides read TGTGCCAGCAGCCCACATACAGGGAGTAATGAGCAGTTCTTC.

This chain joins TRBV19 and TRBJ2-7; D possibly corresponds to TRBD1 (5 bases). The CDR3 loop spans 14 amino acids. Germline values: CDR1 LNHDA, CDR2 SQIVND (reference sequence). Deletions cut 5 bases from V and 3 bases from J, with 14 bases between. CDR3 in DNA: TGTGCCAGTAGTGCCCGACAGACGGGCTACGAGCAGTACTTC. It yields the protein CASSARQTGYEQYF.

This clone was counted between two and nine times. The chain recombines TRBV6-1 with TRBJ2-1, with 11 bases fitting TRBD2. Germline-derived CDR1 and CDR2 are MNHNS and SASEGT. V lost 6 bases to trimming and J lost 2 bases; unmatched junction nucleotides: 3. The CDR3 sequence is 15 residues long. The CDR3 nucleotides are TGTGCCAGCAGGGCACTAGCGGGAGCCTACAATGAGCAGTTCTTC. It codes for CASRALAGAYNEQFF.

The V and J genes are TRBV11-2 and TRBJ2-7; the match to TRBD1 covers 7 bases. The germline V gene has CDR1 SGHAT and CDR2 FQNNGV. Trimming cost V 5 bases and J 1 base; bases outside gene matches: 8. This CDR3 comprises 15 residues. CDR3 protein: CASSPNGQVSYEQYF. In DNA form, the CDR3 reads TGTGCCAGCAGCCCAAACGGACAGGTGTCCTACGAGCAGTACTTC.

The V and J genes are TRBV5-4 and TRBJ2-6, with TRBD1 matching over 8 bases. The CDR3 spans 17 residues. The germline CDR1 and CDR2 sequences are SGHNT and YYREEE (reference sequence). The V and J ends lost 3 bases and 2 bases, in that order; junction bases with no gene match: 7. The CDR3 nucleotides read TGTGCCAGCAGCTCGAGGACAGGGTCCCCTGGGGCCAACGTCCTGACTTTC. Protein: CASSSRTGSPGANVLTF.

The V call is TRBV2, the J call TRBJ2-1, with a tentative D call TRBD2 (6 bases). The length of the CDR3 is 18 residues. Germline V gives CDR1 SNHLY, CDR2 FYNNEI. V was cut by 6 bases and J by 1 base, with 22 bases left in between. The CDR3 coding sequence is TGTGCCAGCAGGCCGGACCCCCGGGAGAAAGGGTCCTACAATGAGCAGTTCTTC. This codes for CASRPDPREKGSYNEQFF.

The chain has TRBV4-2 and TRBJ1-1; D remains unclear. The V gene's germline CDR1 is LGHNA and CDR2 YNFKEQ. This CDR3 contains 14 residues. V was cut by 0 bases and J by 4 bases, with 9 bases left in between. The DNA of the CDR3 is TGTGCCAGCAGCCAAGAAAGCCAACGCACTGAAGCTTTCTTT. It specifies CASSQESQRTEAFF.

CDR3 sequence (DNA): TGTGCCAGCAGCTCGACAGGGGATCAGCCCCAGCATTTT. Protein: CASSSTGDQPQHF. This chain uses TRBV7-8 with TRBJ1-5; 8 nucleotides agree with TRBD1. This CDR3 is built from 13 residues. From germline, CDR1 is SGHVS and CDR2 FQNEAQ. Unmatched junction bases numbered 1, after V lost 4 bases and J lost 5 bases.

J is TRBJ1-1 and V is TRBV6-5; possible D gene TRBD1, 5 bases. CDR1 is MNHEY, CDR2 SVGAGI, per germline. The CDR3 is 15 amino acids. The germline V and J ends were trimmed by 6 bases and 8 bases, with 22 bases remaining between them. The CDR3 DNA reads TGTGCCAGCAGCGGGACGGACACCCGAGGTAGAGAAGCTTTCTTT. It yields the protein CASSGTDTRGREAFF.